This is a list of T cell receptor beta chains from one sample in a study of blood T cell repertoires in COVID-19. Libraries were prepared by immunoSEQ multiplex PCR; TCRdb keeps only in-frame clonotypes and omits some of them. The table includes approximately 110,000 clones, approximately 90% detected once. The material sequenced was peripheral blood. These receptors came from a woman in her 70s who had recovered from COVID-19. Both conserved end residues are part of each CDR3. D genes are given only for firm matches. Rows give clone size only sometimes, using once, few, many, or a class for an expanded clone.

v_gene: TRBV6-5
j_gene: TRBJ1-5
abundance: .
d_gene: .
CDR3aa: CASSYSRDQPQHF
CDR3nt: TGTGCCAGCAGTTACTCGAGGGATCAGCCCCAGCATTTT

v_gene: TRBV5-6
j_gene: TRBJ1-2
abundance: .
d_gene: TRBD1
CDR3aa: CASSSRGEDGYTF
CDR3nt: TGTGCCAGCAGCTCCAGGGGGGAAGATGGCTACACCTTC

v_gene: TRBV30
j_gene: TRBJ2-1
abundance: .
d_gene: .
CDR3aa: CACRRGGSSYNEQFF
CDR3nt: TGTGCCTGTAGAAGGGGGGGGAGCTCCTACAATGAGCAGTTCTTC

v_gene: TRBV30
j_gene: TRBJ1-6
abundance: .
d_gene: TRBD1
CDR3aa: CAWSVGQGNSPLHF
CDR3nt: TGTGCCTGGAGTGTAGGACAGGGTAATTCACCCCTCCACTTT

v_gene: TRBV6-6
j_gene: TRBJ1-2
abundance: .
d_gene: .
CDR3aa: CASSYTGYGYTF
CDR3nt: TGTGCCAGCAGTTACACGGGGTATGGCTACACCTTC

v_gene: TRBV4-1
j_gene: TRBJ2-3
abundance: .
d_gene: TRBD2
CDR3aa: CASSVRGLAGEDTQYF
CDR3nt: TGCGCCAGCAGCGTCCGGGGGCTAGCGGGAGAGGATACGCAGTATTTT

v_gene: TRBV3-1/TRBV3-2
j_gene: TRBJ2-7
abundance: .
d_gene: .
CDR3aa: CASSQAGYEQYF
CDR3nt: TGTGCCAGCAGCCAAGCCGGCTACGAGCAGTACTTC

v_gene: TRBV7-2
j_gene: TRBJ1-6
abundance: .
d_gene: .
CDR3aa: CASRGGSYNSPLHF
CDR3nt: TGTGCCAGCAGAGGGGGCTCCTATAATTCACCCCTCCACTTT

v_gene: TRBV5-1
j_gene: TRBJ2-1
abundance: .
d_gene: TRBD1
CDR3aa: CASSLRTGVDSYNEQFF
CDR3nt: TGCGCCAGCAGCTTGAGGACAGGGGTCGACTCCTACAATGAGCAGTTCTTC

v_gene: TRBV5-4
j_gene: TRBJ1-1
abundance: few
d_gene: .
CDR3aa: CASSLARANTEAFF
CDR3nt: TGTGCCAGCAGCTTGGCCAGGGCGAACACTGAAGCTTTCTTT

v_gene: TRBV7-9
j_gene: TRBJ2-7
abundance: .
d_gene: .
CDR3aa: CASSFRGYEQYF
CDR3nt: TGTGCCAGCAGCTTTCGGGGCTACGAGCAGTACTTC

v_gene: TRBV6-6
j_gene: TRBJ1-1
abundance: .
d_gene: .
CDR3aa: CASRPTNRVTRGEAFF
CDR3nt: TGTGCCAGCAGACCAACTAACAGGGTCACCCGGGGTGAAGCTTTCTTT

v_gene: TRBV28
j_gene: TRBJ1-6
abundance: .
d_gene: .
CDR3aa: CASRTERALSSYNSPLHF
CDR3nt: TGTGCCAGCAGGACAGAAAGGGCTTTAAGCTCCTATAATTCACCCCTCCACTTT

v_gene: TRBV9
j_gene: TRBJ2-4
abundance: once
d_gene: TRBD2
CDR3aa: CASSPGTSENRAKNIQYF
CDR3nt: TGTGCCAGCAGCCCCGGGACTAGCGAAAACAGAGCCAAAAACATTCAGTACTTC

v_gene: TRBV2
j_gene: TRBJ2-3
abundance: .
d_gene: TRBD1
CDR3aa: CASSSGTGGPDTQYF
CDR3nt: TGTGCCAGCAGTTCCGGGACAGGGGGACCAGATACGCAGTATTTT

v_gene: TRBV6-5
j_gene: TRBJ2-7
abundance: .
d_gene: .
CDR3aa: CASSYSNRDYEQYF
CDR3nt: TGTGCCAGCAGTTACTCTAACCGGGACTACGAGCAGTACTTC

v_gene: TRBV5-1
j_gene: TRBJ2-3
abundance: .
d_gene: TRBD1
CDR3aa: CASSSTGTGITDTQYF
CDR3nt: TGCGCCAGCAGCTCCACCGGGACAGGGATCACAGATACGCAGTATTTT

v_gene: TRBV5-4
j_gene: TRBJ2-3
abundance: .
d_gene: TRBD1
CDR3aa: CASSPPGQGPGTDTQYF
CDR3nt: TGTGCCAGCAGCCCTCCCGGACAGGGACCGGGGACAGATACGCAGTATTTT

v_gene: TRBV4-3
j_gene: TRBJ1-6
abundance: .
d_gene: .
CDR3aa: CASSHYIESSNSPLHF
CDR3nt: TGCGCCAGCAGCCATTACATCGAGTCTAGTAATTCACCCCTCCACTTT

v_gene: TRBV3-1/TRBV3-2
j_gene: TRBJ2-1
abundance: .
d_gene: .
CDR3aa: CASSQDRGSPYNEQFF
CDR3nt: TGTGCCAGCAGCCAAGACCGGGGAAGTCCCTACAATGAGCAGTTCTTC

v_gene: TRBV4-2
j_gene: TRBJ1-4
abundance: .
d_gene: TRBD1
CDR3aa: CASSQADRASNEKLFF
CDR3nt: TGTGCCAGCAGCCAGGCCGACAGGGCCAGCAATGAAAAACTGTTTTTT

v_gene: TRBV5-1
j_gene: TRBJ2-2
abundance: .
d_gene: TRBD2
CDR3aa: CASSVTSGGNTGELFF
CDR3nt: TGCGCCAGCAGCGTAACTAGCGGGGGAAACACCGGGGAGCTGTTTTTT

v_gene: TRBV2
j_gene: TRBJ1-5
abundance: .
d_gene: .
CDR3aa: CASTEGGGQPQHF
CDR3nt: TGTGCCAGCACCGAAGGGGGGGGACAGCCCCAGCATTTT

v_gene: TRBV7-8
j_gene: TRBJ1-2
abundance: .
d_gene: TRBD1
CDR3aa: CASSLRDRSNYGYTF
CDR3nt: TGTGCCAGCAGCTTAAGGGACAGGAGTAACTATGGCTACACCTTC

v_gene: TRBV7-2
j_gene: TRBJ1-1
abundance: .
d_gene: .
CDR3aa: CASSLERGGAEAFF
CDR3nt: TGTGCCAGCAGCTTAGAACGGGGAGGGGCTGAAGCTTTCTTT

v_gene: TRBV7-2
j_gene: TRBJ2-6
abundance: .
d_gene: TRBD1
CDR3aa: CASSETGAFFSGANVLTF
CDR3nt: TGTGCCAGCAGCGAGACAGGGGCTTTTTTCTCTGGGGCCAACGTCCTGACTTTC

v_gene: TRBV3-1/TRBV3-2
j_gene: TRBJ2-7
abundance: .
d_gene: TRBD1
CDR3aa: CASSPRPGQTYEQYF
CDR3nt: TGTGCCAGCAGCCCCCGACCGGGACAGACCTACGAGCAGTACTTC

v_gene: TRBV5-8
j_gene: TRBJ2-3
abundance: few
d_gene: TRBD2
CDR3aa: CASSPRSSGRAMWTDTQYF
CDR3nt: TGTGCCAGCAGCCCGAGGTCTAGCGGGAGGGCCATGTGGACAGATACGCAGTATTTT

v_gene: TRBV21-1
j_gene: TRBJ2-7
abundance: .
d_gene: .
CDR3aa: CASRAPLLAGELTPTYEQYF
CDR3nt: TGTGCCAGCAGGGCACCCCTACTAGCGGGGGAACTAACCCCCACCTACGAGCAGTACTTC

v_gene: TRBV3-1/TRBV3-2
j_gene: TRBJ2-7
abundance: .
d_gene: TRBD1
CDR3aa: CASSPWDSPYEQYF
CDR3nt: TGTGCCAGCAGCCCTTGGGACAGCCCCTACGAGCAGTACTTC

v_gene: TRBV6-5
j_gene: TRBJ2-7
abundance: once
d_gene: .
CDR3aa: CASSYPGGLSYEQYF
CDR3nt: TGTGCCAGCAGTTACCCGGGGGGCCTCTCCTACGAGCAGTACTTC

v_gene: TRBV6-6
j_gene: TRBJ2-7
abundance: .
d_gene: TRBD2
CDR3aa: CASSLPRVAGGRSYEQYF
CDR3nt: TGTGCCAGCAGTCTTCCCCGGGTAGCGGGAGGTCGGTCCTACGAGCAGTACTTC

v_gene: TRBV28
j_gene: TRBJ1-3
abundance: .
d_gene: .
CDR3aa: CASSTRQASSGNTIYF
CDR3nt: TGTGCCAGCAGTACCCGACAGGCGAGCTCTGGAAACACCATATATTTT

v_gene: TRBV6-5
j_gene: TRBJ2-7
abundance: .
d_gene: TRBD2
CDR3aa: CASSYAEGTNEQYF
CDR3nt: TGTGCCAGCAGTTACGCGGAGGGGACTAACGAGCAGTACTTC

v_gene: TRBV5-1
j_gene: TRBJ2-7
abundance: .
d_gene: TRBD1
CDR3aa: CASSLEGTGVLEQYF
CDR3nt: TGCGCCAGCAGCTTGGAAGGGACAGGGGTTCTCGAGCAGTACTTC

v_gene: TRBV6-5
j_gene: TRBJ2-3
abundance: .
d_gene: TRBD2
CDR3aa: CASSSLAGTDTQYF
CDR3nt: TGTGCCAGCAGTTCCCTAGCGGGCACAGATACGCAGTATTTT

v_gene: TRBV6-5
j_gene: TRBJ2-2
abundance: once
d_gene: .
CDR3aa: CATRDSPANTGELFF
CDR3nt: TGTGCCACCAGAGACAGCCCCGCGAACACCGGGGAGCTGTTTTTT

v_gene: TRBV29-1
j_gene: TRBJ2-2
abundance: .
d_gene: TRBD2
CDR3aa: CSVRLAGAAGELFF
CDR3nt: TGCAGCGTTCGACTAGCGGGGGCCGCCGGGGAGCTGTTTTTT

v_gene: TRBV20-1
j_gene: TRBJ2-7
abundance: .
d_gene: .
CDR3aa: CSASSRGGYEQYF
CDR3nt: TGCAGTGCTAGTTCTAGGGGTGGCTACGAGCAGTACTTC

v_gene: TRBV6-6
j_gene: TRBJ2-1
abundance: .
d_gene: .
CDR3aa: CASRDSAYNEQFF
CDR3nt: TGTGCCAGCAGAGACTCCGCGTACAATGAGCAGTTCTTC

v_gene: TRBV5-1
j_gene: TRBJ1-4
abundance: .
d_gene: .
CDR3aa: CASSLALTAGKGEKLFF
CDR3nt: TGCGCCAGCAGCTTGGCCCTTACTGCGGGAAAAGGGGAAAAACTGTTTTTT

v_gene: TRBV18
j_gene: TRBJ2-7
abundance: .
d_gene: TRBD1
CDR3aa: CASSLLGQGGSHEQYF
CDR3nt: TGTGCCAGCTCTCTCCTAGGACAGGGAGGTTCCCACGAGCAGTACTTC

v_gene: TRBV24-1
j_gene: TRBJ2-2
abundance: .
d_gene: .
CDR3aa: CATSDFRIRDTGELFF
CDR3nt: TGTGCCACCAGTGATTTCCGGATCCGGGACACCGGGGAGCTGTTTTTT

v_gene: TRBV5-4
j_gene: TRBJ2-7
abundance: .
d_gene: .
CDR3aa: CASSLGEEVEQYF
CDR3nt: TGTGCCAGCAGCTTGGGTGAGGAGGTCGAGCAGTACTTC

v_gene: TRBV5-1
j_gene: TRBJ1-1
abundance: .
d_gene: .
CDR3aa: CASSLGLGPSTEAFF
CDR3nt: TGCGCCAGCAGCTTGGGCCTGGGGCCGAGCACTGAAGCTTTCTTT

v_gene: TRBV5-1
j_gene: TRBJ2-2
abundance: .
d_gene: TRBD2
CDR3aa: CASSKSPLTSGGASGELFF
CDR3nt: TGCGCCAGCAGCAAGAGTCCCCTAACTAGCGGGGGGGCTTCTGGGGAGCTGTTTTTT

v_gene: TRBV19
j_gene: TRBJ2-4
abundance: .
d_gene: .
CDR3aa: CASTDYGTKNIQYF
CDR3nt: TGTGCCAGTACTGACTACGGGACCAAAAACATTCAGTACTTC

v_gene: TRBV5-1
j_gene: TRBJ2-3
abundance: .
d_gene: .
CDR3aa: CASSLAQGEDTQYF
CDR3nt: TGCGCCAGCAGCTTGGCCCAGGGTGAAGATACGCAGTATTTT

v_gene: TRBV7-2
j_gene: TRBJ2-3
abundance: .
d_gene: .
CDR3aa: CASSSPAGRSTDTQYF
CDR3nt: TGTGCCAGCAGCTCCCCAGCGGGCCGGAGCACAGATACGCAGTATTTT

v_gene: TRBV6-5
j_gene: TRBJ1-6
abundance: .
d_gene: .
CDR3aa: CASTQRGGNSPLHF
CDR3nt: TGTGCCAGCACCCAGCGGGGAGGCAATTCACCCCTCCACTTT

v_gene: TRBV5-4
j_gene: TRBJ1-2
abundance: .
d_gene: TRBD1
CDR3aa: CASSLGQGAYGYTF
CDR3nt: TGTGCCAGCAGCTTAGGACAGGGGGCCTATGGCTACACCTTC

v_gene: TRBV30
j_gene: TRBJ1-5
abundance: .
d_gene: TRBD1
CDR3aa: CAWSREGQPNQPQHF
CDR3nt: TGTGCCTGGAGCCGAGAGGGACAGCCCAATCAGCCCCAGCATTTT

v_gene: TRBV29-1
j_gene: TRBJ2-3
abundance: .
d_gene: .
CDR3aa: CSAGALRRVDTQYF
CDR3nt: TGCAGCGCGGGCGCGCTCCGGCGGGTGGATACGCAGTATTTT

v_gene: TRBV18
j_gene: TRBJ1-6
abundance: .
d_gene: TRBD1
CDR3aa: CASSPNRGDNSPLHF
CDR3nt: TGTGCCAGCTCACCAAACAGGGGGGATAATTCACCCCTCCACTTT

v_gene: TRBV20-1
j_gene: TRBJ2-7
abundance: once
d_gene: .
CDR3aa: CSASRGQFYEQYF
CDR3nt: TGCAGTGCTAGTAGAGGGCAGTTCTACGAGCAGTACTTC

v_gene: TRBV15
j_gene: TRBJ1-1
abundance: .
d_gene: .
CDR3aa: CATSSDRYTEAFF
CDR3nt: TGTGCCACCAGCAGCGACAGATACACTGAAGCTTTCTTT

v_gene: TRBV24-1
j_gene: TRBJ1-2
abundance: .
d_gene: .
CDR3aa: CATSDLRGYGYTF
CDR3nt: TGTGCCACCAGTGATTTAAGGGGTTATGGCTACACCTTC

v_gene: TRBV7-2
j_gene: TRBJ2-7
abundance: .
d_gene: TRBD1
CDR3aa: CASSPLAGTGLYEQYF
CDR3nt: TGTGCCAGCAGTCCCCTCGCGGGGACAGGTTTGTACGAGCAGTACTTC

v_gene: TRBV30
j_gene: TRBJ2-5
abundance: .
d_gene: .
CDR3aa: CAWNGQGGKETQYF
CDR3nt: TGTGCCTGGAACGGGCAGGGAGGAAAGGAGACCCAGTACTTC

v_gene: TRBV6-2/TRBV6-3
j_gene: TRBJ1-4
abundance: .
d_gene: TRBD1
CDR3aa: CASSFATGGSEKLFF
CDR3nt: TGTGCCAGCAGCTTTGCCACAGGGGGTTCCGAAAAACTGTTTTTT